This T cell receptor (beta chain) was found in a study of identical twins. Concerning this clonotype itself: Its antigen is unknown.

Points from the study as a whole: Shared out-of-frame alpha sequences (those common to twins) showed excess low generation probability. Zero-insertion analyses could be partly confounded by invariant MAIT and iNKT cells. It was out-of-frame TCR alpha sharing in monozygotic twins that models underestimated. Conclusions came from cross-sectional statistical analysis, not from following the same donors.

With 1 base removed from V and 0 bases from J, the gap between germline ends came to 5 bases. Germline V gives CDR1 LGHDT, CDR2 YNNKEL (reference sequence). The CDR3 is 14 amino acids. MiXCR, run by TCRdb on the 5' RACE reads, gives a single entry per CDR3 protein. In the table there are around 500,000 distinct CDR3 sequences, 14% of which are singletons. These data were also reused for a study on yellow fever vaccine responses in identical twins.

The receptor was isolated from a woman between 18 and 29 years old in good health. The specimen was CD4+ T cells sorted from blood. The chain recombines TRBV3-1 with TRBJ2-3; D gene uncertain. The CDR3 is CASSQADSTDTQYF. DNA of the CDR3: TGTGCCAGCAGCCAAGCGGATAGCACAGATACGCAGTATTTT.